A selection of T cell receptor beta chains follows, all from one sample in a study of cytomegalovirus exposure and HLA in healthy donors. Sequencing used immunoSEQ multiplex PCR; TCRdb keeps in-frame clones, though not all of them. Recorded for this sample: some 64,000 clones. The sequenced sample consisted of PBMCs. Receptors originate from a woman aged 25 to 45 in good health and CMV-seronegative. Both conserved end residues are part of each CDR3. The D gene is left open where the match is weak.

j_gene,v_gene,d_gene,CDR3nt,CDR3aa
TRBJ1-2,TRBV5-6,.,TGTGCCAGCAGCTATGCGGGGGCCCTCTCAGGCTACACCTTC,CASSYAGALSGYTF
TRBJ1-1,TRBV4-2,.,TGTGCCAGCAGCCTCAAGAACACTGAAGCTTTCTTT,CASSLKNTEAFF
TRBJ2-3,TRBV5-3,.,TGTGCCAGAAGCTTGAAGCCTAGGGGTAAAATAGATACGCAGTATTTT,CARSLKPRGKIDTQYF
TRBJ1-2,TRBV30,.,TGTGCCTGGAGTTTCCCGGACAGCGACTATGGCTACACCTTC,CAWSFPDSDYGYTF
TRBJ2-1,TRBV6-5,TRBD2,TGTGCCAGCAGGTCCATTAGCGGGCGTAATGAGCAGTTCTTC,CASRSISGRNEQFF
TRBJ1-1,TRBV18,TRBD1,TGTGCCAGCTCACAAGGGGACAGCTCGTTCACTGAAGCTTTCTTT,CASSQGDSSFTEAFF
TRBJ2-7,TRBV28,.,TGTGCCAGCAGTTTAAGGGGGTCTGAGCAGTACTTC,CASSLRGSEQYF
TRBJ1-4,TRBV30,.,TGTGCCGGGAGCCCGGCTGGGCAAGTACATGAAAAACTGTTTTTT,CAGSPAGQVHEKLFF
TRBJ2-7,TRBV10-3,.,TGTGCCATCAGGGACAGCTCCTACGAGCAGTACTTC,CAIRDSSYEQYF
TRBJ2-7,TRBV27,TRBD1,TGTGCCAGCAGTTATAGGACAGGCTCCTACGAGCAGTACTTC,CASSYRTGSYEQYF
TRBJ2-3,TRBV6-5,TRBD2,TGTGCCAGCAGAGTAAGCGGGGGTGGCACAGATACGCAGTATTTT,CASRVSGGGTDTQYF
TRBJ2-7,TRBV4-1,TRBD1,TGCGCCAGCAGCCAAGATAGGACAGGCAGCTCCTACGAGCAGTACTTC,CASSQDRTGSSYEQYF
TRBJ2-2,TRBV6-1,.,TGTGCCAGCAGTGCCAAGGGGCAGCTTTACACCGGGGAGCTGTTTTTT,CASSAKGQLYTGELFF
TRBJ2-5,TRBV30,TRBD2,TGTGCCTGGAGTCAGCGGGGGGGCCTAGAGACCCAGTACTTC,CAWSQRGGLETQYF
TRBJ2-2,TRBV4-2,.,TGTGCCAGCAGCCCACAGGATCCGCGGGAGCTGTTTTTT,CASSPQDPRELFF
TRBJ1-5,TRBV28,TRBD1,TGTGCCGTCTCGGACAGGGGATCGTCGGGCCAGCATTTT,CAVSDRGSSGQHF
TRBJ2-2,TRBV5-1,.,TGCGCCAGCAGCCCGGACTCAGTGGCCGGGGAGCTGTTTTTT,CASSPDSVAGELFF
TRBJ2-7,TRBV4-1,.,TGCGCCAGCAGCCAAGATTCGGGTTATACCTACGAGCAGTACTTC,CASSQDSGYTYEQYF
TRBJ2-7,TRBV9,TRBD1,TGTGCCAGCAGCCCTAGGGGGCAGGGGGCGAACTACGAGCAGTACTTC,CASSPRGQGANYEQYF
TRBJ2-3,TRBV30,.,TGTGCCTGGAGTGTAGCCTCCTCCCTCGCAGATACGCAGTATTTT,CAWSVASSLADTQYF
TRBJ2-5,TRBV29-1,.,TGCAGCGTCAATCCCATCCAGGTACAAGAGACCCAGTACTTC,CSVNPIQVQETQYF
TRBJ1-5,TRBV6-5,TRBD1,TGTGCCAGCAGTAAATGGACAGGGTTCAATCAGCCCCAGCATTTT,CASSKWTGFNQPQHF
TRBJ2-7,TRBV18,TRBD1,TGTGCCAGCTCACCAGGGACAGGGTCCGGCGAGCAGTACTTC,CASSPGTGSGEQYF
TRBJ2-7,TRBV5-1,TRBD1,TGCGCCAGCTACGAGACAGGGAAAGGCTACGAGCAGTACTTC,CASYETGKGYEQYF
TRBJ1-3,TRBV5-4,TRBD1,TGTGCCAGCAGCTGGGACAGCGAATCCTCTGGAAACACCATATATTTT,CASSWDSESSGNTIYF
TRBJ2-5,TRBV29-1,TRBD1,TGCAGCGTTGGGGGTATTCAGGGGGCTGAAGAGACCCAGTACTTC,CSVGGIQGAEETQYF
TRBJ1-2,TRBV29-1,.,TGCAGCGTGGACAGCCAAGCTAACTATGGCTACACCTTC,CSVDSQANYGYTF
TRBJ2-5,TRBV6-5,TRBD2,TGTGCCAGCAAGAGCGGGGGCGCCGGGGAGACCCAGTACTTC,CASKSGGAGETQYF
TRBJ2-7,TRBV4-1,.,TGCGCCAGCAGCCAATCGGCAGGACTGGCCTACGAGCAGTACTTC,CASSQSAGLAYEQYF
TRBJ2-5,TRBV30,TRBD1,TGTGCCTACATGGGGGACAGGGTGGACACCCAGTACTTC,CAYMGDRVDTQYF
TRBJ2-7,TRBV4-1,.,TGCGCCAGCAGCCAAGCCGACGTCGGACAGACCTACGAGCAGTACTTC,CASSQADVGQTYEQYF
TRBJ2-5,TRBV6-6,.,TGTGCCAGCAGTTACTCTCGGGGGAATACCCAGTACTTC,CASSYSRGNTQYF
TRBJ1-6,TRBV7-3,.,TGTGCCAGCAGCTACCGGGACACGGGTTCACCCCTCCACTTT,CASSYRDTGSPLHF
TRBJ2-7,TRBV10-3,TRBD1,TGTGCCATCAGTGGGACAGGGAACGAGCAGTACTTC,CAISGTGNEQYF
TRBJ2-2,TRBV7-3,TRBD2,TGTGCCAGCAGCTTAACGTTCGGGGGGGCAGCGAACACCGGGGAGCTGTTTTTT,CASSLTFGGAANTGELFF
TRBJ2-7,TRBV5-1,.,TGCGCCAGCAGCTCCCAGGGCGAGCAGTACTTC,CASSSQGEQYF
TRBJ1-4,TRBV19,.,TGTGCCAGTAGTATAGAAAGCAAAAAACTGTTTTTT,CASSIESKKLFF
TRBJ2-7,TRBV28,.,TGTGCCAGCAGTCTATCGGTCTCCTACGAGCAGTACTTC,CASSLSVSYEQYF
TRBJ2-7,TRBV15,.,TGTGCCACCAGCGCGGAAAGGGGGAATCGGGAGCAGTACTTC,CATSAERGNREQYF
TRBJ1-1,TRBV6-1,.,TGTGCCAGCGGTTGGGGGCAAGGGACTGAAGCTTTCTTT,CASGWGQGTEAFF
TRBJ2-7,TRBV11-1,TRBD1,TGTGCCAGCACCGAGACAGGGGGATTAGTCTACGAGCAGTACTTC,CASTETGGLVYEQYF
TRBJ2-3,TRBV28,.,TGTGCCAGCAGTTTCGGGGGACAGTTTAGCACAGATACGCAGTATTTT,CASSFGGQFSTDTQYF
TRBJ2-2,TRBV7-3,TRBD2,TGTGCCAGCAGCCTCACCCCCCGGGGGGGAGACACCGGGGAGCTGTTTTTT,CASSLTPRGGDTGELFF
TRBJ2-6,TRBV4-3,.,TGCGCCAGCAGCCAAGATCAGGGCTCGGTAGCTGGGGCCAACGTCCTGACTTTC,CASSQDQGSVAGANVLTF
TRBJ1-1,TRBV29-1,TRBD1,TGCAGCGGCAGACAGGGGAGGGCCACTGAAGCTTTCTTT,CSGRQGRATEAFF
TRBJ1-5,TRBV6-5,.,TGTGCCAGCAGTTCAAGCGACAGCCCCAATCAGCCCCAGCATTTT,CASSSSDSPNQPQHF
TRBJ2-7,TRBV19,.,TGTGCCAGTAGTACGGCAGGGGGGAACGAGCAGTACTTC,CASSTAGGNEQYF
TRBJ2-7,TRBV28,TRBD2,TGTGCCAGCAGTACCACTAGCGGGGGACGATTTGAGCAGTACTTC,CASSTTSGGRFEQYF
TRBJ1-5,TRBV6-1,TRBD1,TGTGCCAGCAGGGAAGGGACAGCCAATCAGCCCCAGCATTTT,CASREGTANQPQHF
TRBJ1-2,TRBV30,.,TGTGCCTGGAGTTCTCTCTCCGGGACTCCATATGGCTACACCTTC,CAWSSLSGTPYGYTF
TRBJ2-7,TRBV29-1,TRBD2,TGCAGCGTCATAGCGGGAAGTTACGAGCAGTACTTC,CSVIAGSYEQYF
TRBJ1-1,TRBV14,.,TGTGCCAGCAGCTTTGTGGGCAGCTTTAACACTGAAGCTTTCTTT,CASSFVGSFNTEAFF
TRBJ1-5,TRBV4-3,TRBD1,TGCGCCAGCAGCCAAGGGACGGGACAGGGGAGGAATCAGCCCCAGCATTTT,CASSQGTGQGRNQPQHF
TRBJ1-5,TRBV2,TRBD1,TGTGCCAGCAGTGAACGGGGGACAGAGTATCAGCCCCAGCATTTT,CASSERGTEYQPQHF
TRBJ2-7,TRBV19,TRBD1,TGTGCCAGTAGTAAGCGGACAGGCAGCTCCTACGAGCAGTACTTC,CASSKRTGSSYEQYF
TRBJ2-7,TRBV29-1,.,TGCAGCGTTGGGGGAGGGGGGGAGCAGTACTTC,CSVGGGGEQYF
TRBJ2-7,TRBV9,.,TGTGCCAGCAGCGTACTAGGGACAACCTACGAGCAGTACTTC,CASSVLGTTYEQYF
TRBJ2-5,TRBV7-6,TRBD1,TGTGCCAGCAGCCTTGGGACAGGGCACGCAGAGACCCAGTACTTC,CASSLGTGHAETQYF